Listed below are T cell receptor beta chains from one sample, sequenced in a study of T cell responses to AZD1222 COVID-19 vaccine. Sequencing was performed with immunoSEQ multiplex PCR; in TCRdb, only in-frame clones are kept and a portion is missing. The repertoire holds approximately 170,000 clones, with approximately 94% as singletons. Specimen: peripheral blood, collected 28 days after the second AZD1222 dose. The receptors derive from an adult who received the AZD1222 COVID-19 vaccine. Each CDR3 is given with its conserved first and last residue. A D gene is named only where the DNA matches it firmly. A clone size is listed for some rows: how often the clone was seen (once, few, many), or a class if it is expanded.

TRBJ1-5 | . | TRBV2 | 14 | . | CASSEGTGGQPQHF | TGTGCCAGCAGTGAAGGTACGGGAGGTCAGCCCCAGCATTTT
TRBJ1-1 | . | TRBV3-1/TRBV3-2 | 13 | . | CASSQSGGAGAFF | TGTGCCAGCAGCCAATCGGGAGGCGCAGGAGCTTTCTTT
TRBJ1-2 | TRBD1 | TRBV9 | 14 | . | CASSPSGGYYGYTF | TGTGCCAGCAGCCCGTCAGGGGGCTACTATGGCTACACCTTC
TRBJ1-1 | . | TRBV27 | 14 | . | CASSFIDRNTEAFF | TGTGCCAGCAGTTTTATCGACAGGAACACTGAAGCTTTCTTT
TRBJ2-1 | . | TRBV27 | 16 | . | CASSPLGTSSYNEQFF | TGTGCCAGCAGCCCCCTAGGGACCAGCTCCTACAATGAGCAGTTCTTC
TRBJ1-4 | . | TRBV18 | 15 | . | CASSPTGGTNEKLFF | TGTGCCAGCTCACCCACGGGAGGGACTAATGAAAAACTGTTTTTT
TRBJ2-1 | TRBD1 | TRBV6-5 | 15 | . | CVSSYWGQTPNEQFF | TGTGTCAGCAGTTACTGGGGACAGACTCCCAATGAGCAGTTCTTC
TRBJ2-1 | TRBD2 | TRBV28 | 15 | few | CASSGVAGSYNEQFF | TGTGCCAGCAGTGGTGTAGCGGGATCCTACAATGAGCAGTTCTTC
TRBJ1-4 | TRBD1 | TRBV5-1 | 13 | . | CASSLTGDEKLFF | TGCGCCAGCAGCTTGACAGGGGACGAAAAACTGTTTTTT
TRBJ2-1 | TRBD2 | TRBV4-2 | 19 | . | CASSQTSGSGAQSYNEQFF | TGTGCCAGCAGCCAGACTAGCGGGAGCGGTGCTCAGTCCTACAATGAGCAGTTCTTC
TRBJ1-1 | . | TRBV27 | 13 | . | CASSSFQNTEAFF | TGTGCCAGCAGTTCCTTCCAGAACACTGAAGCTTTCTTT
TRBJ1-2 | TRBD1 | TRBV29-1 | 12 | . | CSAPTGRNGYTF | TGCAGCGCCCCGACAGGGCGAAATGGCTACACCTTC
TRBJ2-1 | . | TRBV7-2 | 17 | . | CASSPQGSGPYYNEQFF | TGTGCCAGCAGCCCCCAGGGGAGCGGGCCGTACTACAATGAGCAGTTCTTC
TRBJ2-7 | TRBD2 | TRBV3-1/TRBV3-2 | 15 | . | CASSPGAGGSYEQYF | TGTGCCAGCAGCCCAGGGGCGGGGGGGTCCTACGAGCAGTACTTC
TRBJ1-4 | TRBD1 | TRBV6-5 | 14 | . | CAGKGGGGGEKLFF | TGTGCCGGAAAGGGAGGGGGCGGTGGAGAAAAACTGTTTTTT
TRBJ2-6 | TRBD1 | TRBV19 | 17 | . | CASSTGQGNPGANVLTF | TGTGCCAGTAGTACGGGACAGGGCAACCCTGGGGCCAACGTCCTGACTTTC
TRBJ1-2 | TRBD1 | TRBV5-1 | 13 | . | CASSQGQGYGYTF | TGCGCCAGCAGCCAAGGACAGGGGTATGGCTACACCTTC
TRBJ2-3 | . | TRBV7-9 | 15 | . | CASSLRRWEADTQYF | TGTGCCAGCAGCTTAAGACGATGGGAGGCAGATACGCAGTATTTT
TRBJ2-7 | TRBD1 | TRBV27 | 16 | . | CASSLSLRTGAYEQYF | TGTGCCAGCAGTTTATCTCTCCGGACAGGGGCCTACGAGCAGTACTTC
TRBJ2-1 | TRBD2 | TRBV6-1 | 15 | . | CASSERSGSYNEQFF | TGTGCCAGCAGTGAACGGAGCGGGAGTTACAATGAGCAGTTCTTC
TRBJ2-1 | . | TRBV7-9 | 15 | . | CASSEGTSVLDEQFF | TGTGCCAGCAGCGAAGGGACTTCCGTATTAGATGAGCAGTTCTTC
TRBJ2-1 | . | TRBV29-1 | 14 | . | CSVEARVGYNEQFF | TGCAGCGTCGAAGCCAGGGTGGGATACAATGAGCAGTTCTTC
TRBJ2-1 | TRBD2 | TRBV3-1/TRBV3-2 | 17 | . | CASSQDLSGEFYNEQFF | TGTGCCAGCAGCCAAGACCTTAGCGGGGAGTTCTACAATGAGCAGTTCTTC
TRBJ1-1 | . | TRBV5-1 | 14 | . | CASTLTQGNTEAFF | TGCGCCAGCACTCTAACCCAGGGGAACACTGAAGCTTTCTTT
TRBJ2-7 | TRBD1 | TRBV28 | 14 | . | CASSVGQGYYEQYF | TGTGCCAGCAGTGTCGGACAGGGGTACTACGAGCAGTACTTC
TRBJ2-3 | . | TRBV28 | 15 | . | CASSSPSGPTDTQYF | TGTGCCAGCAGTAGTCCGTCGGGTCCCACAGATACGCAGTATTTT
TRBJ2-3 | TRBD1 | TRBV5-1 | 15 | . | CASRAGTGLADTQYF | TGCGCCAGCAGGGCCGGGACAGGGCTTGCAGATACGCAGTATTTT
TRBJ2-1 | . | TRBV5-1 | 15 | . | CASSLGDLSYNEQFF | TGCGCCAGCAGCTTGGGGGACCTCTCCTACAATGAGCAGTTCTTC
TRBJ2-1 | . | TRBV6-5 | 15 | . | CASSYRVGNYNEQFF | TGTGCCAGCAGTTACCGCGTGGGTAACTACAATGAGCAGTTCTTC
TRBJ2-3 | . | TRBV11-2 | 15 | . | CASSLESPITDTQYF | TGTGCCAGCAGCTTAGAGTCCCCAATCACAGATACGCAGTATTTT
TRBJ2-1 | . | TRBV28 | 14 | . | CASSLRSENNEQFF | TGTGCCAGCAGTTTGCGGAGCGAGAACAATGAGCAGTTCTTC
TRBJ2-7 | TRBD1 | TRBV15 | 14 | . | CATSRGQASYEQYF | TGTGCCACCAGCAGGGGACAGGCTTCCTACGAGCAGTACTTC
TRBJ1-6 | . | TRBV30 | 14 | . | CAWLDSTYNSPLHF | TGTGCCTGGCTCGACAGCACATATAATTCACCCCTCCACTTT
TRBJ2-3 | . | TRBV18 | 15 | . | CASSPIRVGTDTQYF | TGTGCCAGCTCACCTATAAGGGTTGGTACAGATACGCAGTATTTT
TRBJ2-1 | TRBD2 | TRBV10-2 | 14 | . | CASSGSGNWYEQFF | TGCGCCAGCAGTGGAAGCGGGAACTGGTATGAGCAGTTCTTC
TRBJ2-1 | . | TRBV19 | 15 | . | CASSIMGSGYNEQFF | TGTGCCAGTAGTATAATGGGTAGTGGTTACAATGAGCAGTTCTTC
TRBJ1-2 | TRBD1 | TRBV6-4 | 14 | . | CASSKTGENYGYTF | TGTGCCAGCAGCAAGACAGGGGAGAACTATGGCTACACCTTC
TRBJ1-1 | . | TRBV28 | 15 | . | CASIHWAGLGTEAFF | TGTGCCAGCATCCACTGGGCAGGGCTGGGGACTGAAGCTTTCTTT
TRBJ2-7 | . | TRBV6-5 | 11 | once | CASTNRGEQYF | TGTGCCAGCACGAACCGCGGGGAACAGTACTTC
TRBJ2-2 | . | TRBV2 | 15 | . | CASRTGGINTGELFF | TGTGCCAGCAGGACTGGCGGCATAAACACCGGGGAGCTGTTTTTT
TRBJ1-4 | . | TRBV4-2 | 15 | . | CASSQDLGYNEKLFF | TGTGCCAGCAGCCAAGATTTGGGCTACAATGAAAAACTGTTTTTT
TRBJ2-3 | TRBD2 | TRBV2 | 15 | . | CASSVGVSGSYTQYF | TGTGCCAGCAGTGTAGGAGTTAGCGGGAGTTATACGCAGTATTTT
TRBJ2-3 | TRBD2 | TRBV5-5 | 15 | . | CASRSTSGSPDTQYF | TGTGCCAGCAGGTCGACTAGCGGGAGCCCAGATACGCAGTATTTT
TRBJ1-2 | TRBD1 | TRBV5-4 | 15 | . | CASSVGDSPRVGYTF | TGTGCCAGCAGCGTTGGGGACAGCCCAAGGGTTGGCTACACCTTC
TRBJ1-6 | . | TRBV6-5 | 16 | . | CASSYGFSSYNSPLHF | TGTGCCAGCAGTTACGGTTTCAGCTCCTATAATTCACCCCTCCACTTT
TRBJ2-1 | . | TRBV24-1 | 15 | . | CATSGDSLAFNEQFF | TGTGCCACCAGTGGAGACTCCTTGGCATTCAATGAGCAGTTCTTC
TRBJ1-4 | TRBD1 | TRBV29-1 | 13 | . | CSVGGGGSEKLFF | TGCAGCGTTGGTGGAGGGGGCAGTGAAAAACTGTTTTTT
TRBJ1-6 | . | TRBV7-2 | 13 | . | CASHGFRNSPLHF | TGTGCCAGCCACGGGTTTCGTAATTCACCCCTCCACTTT
TRBJ1-1 | . | TRBV6-1 | 14 | . | CASSDPGRNTEAFF | TGTGCCAGCAGTGACCCCGGCCGCAACACTGAAGCTTTCTTT
TRBJ1-2 | TRBD1 | TRBV4-2 | 15 | . | CASSQEQGAYYGYTF | TGTGCCAGCAGCCAAGAACAGGGGGCCTACTATGGCTACACCTTC
TRBJ2-7 | . | TRBV30 | 13 | . | CAWIGGAPYEQYF | TGTGCCTGGATTGGCGGAGCCCCCTACGAGCAGTACTTC
TRBJ1-2 | TRBD1 | TRBV15 | 15 | once | CATSREGTANYGYTF | TGTGCCACCAGCAGAGAGGGGACAGCAAACTATGGCTACACCTTC
TRBJ2-1 | . | TRBV19 | 15 | . | CASSLGRIEYSEQFF | TGTGCCAGTAGCCTTGGCCGTATCGAATATAGTGAGCAGTTCTTC
TRBJ1-5 | . | TRBV11-2 | 14 | . | CASSLEGYNQPQHF | TGTGCCAGCAGCTTAGAAGGTTACAATCAGCCCCAGCATTTT
TRBJ2-3 | . | TRBV7-2 | 17 | once | CASSERDRFKVADTQYF | TGTGCCAGCAGCGAGCGGGACAGGTTTAAGGTGGCAGATACGCAGTATTTT